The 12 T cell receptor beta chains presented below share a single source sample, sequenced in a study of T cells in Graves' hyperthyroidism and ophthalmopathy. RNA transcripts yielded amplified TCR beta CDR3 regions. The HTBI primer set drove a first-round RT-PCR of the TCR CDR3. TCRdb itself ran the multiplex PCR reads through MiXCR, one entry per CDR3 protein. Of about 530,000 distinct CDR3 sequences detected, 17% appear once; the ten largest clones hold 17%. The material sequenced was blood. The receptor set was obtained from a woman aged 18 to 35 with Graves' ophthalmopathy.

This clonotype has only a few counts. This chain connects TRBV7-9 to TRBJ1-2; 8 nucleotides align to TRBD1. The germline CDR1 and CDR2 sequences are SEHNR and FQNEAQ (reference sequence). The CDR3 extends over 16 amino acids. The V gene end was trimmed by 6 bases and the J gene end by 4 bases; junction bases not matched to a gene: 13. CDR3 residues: CASSYSGRGPSYGYTF. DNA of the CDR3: TGTGCCAGCAGTTACTCAGGCAGGGGGCCTAGCTATGGCTACACCTTC.

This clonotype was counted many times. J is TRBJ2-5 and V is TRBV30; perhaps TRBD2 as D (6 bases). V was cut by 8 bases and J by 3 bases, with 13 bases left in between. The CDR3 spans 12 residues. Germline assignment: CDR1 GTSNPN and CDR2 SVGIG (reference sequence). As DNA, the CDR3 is TGTGCCGTCGGGACTGAAGAAGAGACCCAGTACTTC. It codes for CAVGTEEETQYF.

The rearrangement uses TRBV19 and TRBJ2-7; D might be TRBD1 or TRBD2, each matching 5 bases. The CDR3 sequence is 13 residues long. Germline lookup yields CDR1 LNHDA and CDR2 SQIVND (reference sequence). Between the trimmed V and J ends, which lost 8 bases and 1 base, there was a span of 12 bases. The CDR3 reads CASQRGGSYEQYF. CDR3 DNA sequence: TGTGCCAGTCAACGGGGCGGATCCTACGAGCAGTACTTC.

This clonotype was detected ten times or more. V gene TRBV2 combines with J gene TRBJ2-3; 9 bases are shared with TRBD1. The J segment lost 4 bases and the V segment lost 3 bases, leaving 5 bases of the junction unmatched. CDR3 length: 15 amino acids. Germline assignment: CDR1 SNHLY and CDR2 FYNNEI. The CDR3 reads CASSEGQGGADTQYF. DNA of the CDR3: TGTGCCAGCAGTGAGGGACAGGGCGGCGCAGATACGCAGTATTTT.

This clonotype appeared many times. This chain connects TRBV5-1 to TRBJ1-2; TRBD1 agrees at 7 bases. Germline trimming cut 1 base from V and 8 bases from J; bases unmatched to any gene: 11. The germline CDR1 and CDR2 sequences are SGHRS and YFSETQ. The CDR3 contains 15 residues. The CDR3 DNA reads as TGCGCCAGCAGCTTGCGTCCGACAGGGAAGGAAGGCTACACCTTC. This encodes CASSLRPTGKEGYTF.

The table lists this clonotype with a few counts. The CDR3 here is CARTPPAQHF. The DNA of the CDR3 is TGTGCCAGAACCCCTCCGGCCCAGCATTTT. The genes are TRBV27 and TRBJ1-5; D remains unclear. V lost 9 bases and J 11 bases, leaving 11 bases between the germline ends. The CDR3 is 10 amino acids. Looked up from germline, CDR1 is MNHEY and CDR2 is SMNVEV (reference sequence).

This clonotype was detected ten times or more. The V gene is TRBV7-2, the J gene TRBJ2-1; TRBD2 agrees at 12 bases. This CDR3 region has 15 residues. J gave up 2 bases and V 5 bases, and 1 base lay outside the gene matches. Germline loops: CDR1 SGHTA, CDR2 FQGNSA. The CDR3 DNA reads TGTGCCAGCAGCCCTAGCGGGGGGGCCTACAATGAGCAGTTCTTC. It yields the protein CASSPSGGAYNEQFF.

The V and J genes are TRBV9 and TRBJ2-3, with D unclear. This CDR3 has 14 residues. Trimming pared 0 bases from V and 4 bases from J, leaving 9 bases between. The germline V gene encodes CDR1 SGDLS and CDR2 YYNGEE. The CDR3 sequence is CASSVGQVSDTQYF. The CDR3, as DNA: TGTGCCAGCAGCGTAGGGCAGGTCTCAGATACGCAGTATTTT.

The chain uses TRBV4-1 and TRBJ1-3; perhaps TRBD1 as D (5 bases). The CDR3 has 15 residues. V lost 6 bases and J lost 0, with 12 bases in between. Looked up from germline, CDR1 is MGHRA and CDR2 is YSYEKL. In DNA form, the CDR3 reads TGCGCCAGCAGTGAAGGGGCCAGCTCTGGAAACACCATATATTTT. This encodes CASSEGASSGNTIYF.

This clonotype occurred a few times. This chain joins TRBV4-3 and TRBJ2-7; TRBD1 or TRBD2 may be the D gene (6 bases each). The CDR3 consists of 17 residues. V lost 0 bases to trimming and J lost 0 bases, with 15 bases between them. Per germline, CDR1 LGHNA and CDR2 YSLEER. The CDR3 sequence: CASSQDRGAGSSYEQYF. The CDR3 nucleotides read TGCGCCAGCAGCCAAGATAGGGGGGCGGGAAGCTCCTACGAGCAGTACTTC.

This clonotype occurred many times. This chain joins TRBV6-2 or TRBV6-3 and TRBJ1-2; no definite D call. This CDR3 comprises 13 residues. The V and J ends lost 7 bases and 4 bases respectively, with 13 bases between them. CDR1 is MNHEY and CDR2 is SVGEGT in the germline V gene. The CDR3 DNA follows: TGTGCCAGCAAAGAAAGAAGACCCTATGGCTACACCTTC. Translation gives CASKERRPYGYTF.

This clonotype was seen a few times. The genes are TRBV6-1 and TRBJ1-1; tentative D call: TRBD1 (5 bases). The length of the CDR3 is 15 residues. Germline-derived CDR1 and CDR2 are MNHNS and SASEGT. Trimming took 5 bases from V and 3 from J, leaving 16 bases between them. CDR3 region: CASSPTGVLDTEAFF. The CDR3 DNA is TGTGCCAGCAGTCCCACGGGGGTCTTGGACACTGAAGCTTTCTTT.